This T cell receptor beta chain was captured in a study of cytomegalovirus exposure and HLA in healthy donors. In regard to this clone: Its antigen is unknown.

The primer mix had 60 Vbeta and 13 Jbeta primers. Only in-frame clones appear in the TCRdb table, and some are missing; sequencing was by immunoSEQ multiplex PCR. The table includes around 140,000 clones, 78% detected once. Study-wide findings and caveats: Analysis performed later showed TCR beta chains linked to HLA being more clonally expanded than equally common others.

Unrecorded immune exposure was likely among donors, who were nominally healthy when sampled. Specimen: PBMCs. This clonotype was sampled from a woman under 30 in good health and CMV-seronegative.

The CDR3 sequence: CASSIEFRGFQPQHF. CDR3 DNA: TGTGCCAGTAGTATAGAATTCAGGGGCTTTCAGCCCCAGCATTTT. The chain is built from TRBV19 and TRBJ1-5, with D perhaps TRBD1 (6 bases). Trimming shortened V by 0 bases and J by 6 bases, and 12 bases separated the two germline ends. This CDR3 comprises 15 residues. Germline V CDR1 and CDR2: LNHDA, SQIVND (reference sequence).